This TCR beta chain appears in the sequencing data of a study of blood T cell repertoires in COVID-19. Study details: The samples span acute and convalescent COVID-19 from the United States, Italy and Spain. Nucleic acid was either cDNA or gDNA, and it came from T cells, B-cell-depleted T cells, or PBMCs.

The CDR3 is 13 amino acids. V lost 2 bases, J lost 0 bases, and 5 bases lay in between. The germline gives CDR1 SQVTM, CDR2 ANQGSEA. Study processing details: Reference gene primer amplification gave nucleated cell count estimates. Using immunoSEQ multiplex PCR, the repertoire was profiled, and TCRdb retains in-frame clones only, with some absent. Clone size and V and J calls were adopted from that table, with D and trimming inferred from the DNA. The data contain 52,000 or so clones, approximately 90% of them singletons. The receptor was isolated from a human donor in a cohort sampled during active COVID-19. Source material: peripheral blood. The chain recombines TRBV29-1 with TRBJ1-3; the D is unclear. DNA for the CDR3: TGCAGCGTTGAACTCTACTCTGGAAACACCATATATTTT. Its protein is CSVELYSGNTIYF.